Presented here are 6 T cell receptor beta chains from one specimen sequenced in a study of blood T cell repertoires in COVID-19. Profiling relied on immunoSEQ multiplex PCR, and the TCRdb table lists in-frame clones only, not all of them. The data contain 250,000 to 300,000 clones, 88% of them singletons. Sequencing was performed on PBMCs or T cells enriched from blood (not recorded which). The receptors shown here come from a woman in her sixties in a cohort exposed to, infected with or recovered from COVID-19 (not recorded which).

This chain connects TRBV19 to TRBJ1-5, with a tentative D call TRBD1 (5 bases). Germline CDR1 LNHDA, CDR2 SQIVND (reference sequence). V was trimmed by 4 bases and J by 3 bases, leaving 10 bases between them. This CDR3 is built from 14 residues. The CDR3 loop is CASSKGNPNQPQHF. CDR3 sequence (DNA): TGTGCCAGTAGTAAGGGGAATCCCAATCAGCCCCAGCATTTT.

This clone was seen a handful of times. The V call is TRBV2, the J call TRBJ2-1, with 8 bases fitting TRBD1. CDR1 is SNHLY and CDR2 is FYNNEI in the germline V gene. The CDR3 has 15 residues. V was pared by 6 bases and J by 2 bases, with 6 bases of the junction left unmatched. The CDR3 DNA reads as TGTGCCAGCAGCAAACAGGGGGTCGCCTACAATGAGCAGTTCTTC. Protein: CASSKQGVAYNEQFF. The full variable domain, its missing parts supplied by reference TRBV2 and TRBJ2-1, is EPEVTQTPSHQVTQMGQEVILRCVPISNHLYFYWYRQILGQKVEFLVSFYNNEISEKSEIFDDQFSVERPDGSNFTLKIRSTKLEDSAMYFCASSKQGVAYNEQFFGPGTRLTVL.

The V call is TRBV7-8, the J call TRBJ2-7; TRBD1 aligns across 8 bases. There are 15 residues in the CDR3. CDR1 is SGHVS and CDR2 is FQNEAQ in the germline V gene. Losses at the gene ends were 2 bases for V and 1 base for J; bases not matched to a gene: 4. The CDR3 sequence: CASSLTRDRSYEQYF. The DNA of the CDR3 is TGTGCCAGCAGCTTAACGCGGGACAGGTCCTACGAGCAGTACTTC.

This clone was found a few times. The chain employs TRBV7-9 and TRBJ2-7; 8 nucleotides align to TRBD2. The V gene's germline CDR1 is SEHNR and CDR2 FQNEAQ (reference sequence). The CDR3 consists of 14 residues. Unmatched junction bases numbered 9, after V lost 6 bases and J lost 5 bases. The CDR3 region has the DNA TGTGCCAGCAGGAAACTAGCGGAGGGGAACGAGCAGTACTTC. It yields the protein CASRKLAEGNEQYF.

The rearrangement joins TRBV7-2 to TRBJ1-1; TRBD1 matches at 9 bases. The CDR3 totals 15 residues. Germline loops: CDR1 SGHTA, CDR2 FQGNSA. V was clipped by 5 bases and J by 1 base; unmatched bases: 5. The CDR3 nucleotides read TGTGCCAGCAGCGGACAGGGGAGGGGGAACACTGAAGCTTTCTTT. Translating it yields CASSGQGRGNTEAFF.

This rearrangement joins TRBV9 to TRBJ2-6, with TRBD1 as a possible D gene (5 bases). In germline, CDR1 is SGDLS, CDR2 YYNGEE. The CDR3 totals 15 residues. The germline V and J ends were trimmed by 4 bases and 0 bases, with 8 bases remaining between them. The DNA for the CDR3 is TGTGCCAGCAGCCCACAGGTCTCTGGGGCCAACGTCCTGACTTTC. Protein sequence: CASSPQVSGANVLTF.